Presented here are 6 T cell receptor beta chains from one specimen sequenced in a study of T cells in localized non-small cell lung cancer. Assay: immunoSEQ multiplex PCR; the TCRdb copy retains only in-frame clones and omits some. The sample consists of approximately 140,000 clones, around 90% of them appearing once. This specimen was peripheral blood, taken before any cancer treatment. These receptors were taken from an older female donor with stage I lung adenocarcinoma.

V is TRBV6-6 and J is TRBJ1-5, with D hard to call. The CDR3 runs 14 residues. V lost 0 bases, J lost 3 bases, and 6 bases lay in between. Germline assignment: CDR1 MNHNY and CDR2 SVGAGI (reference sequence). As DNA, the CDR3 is TGTGCCAGCAGTTACTCGTGGGACAATCAGCCCCAGCATTTT. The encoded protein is CASSYSWDNQPQHF.

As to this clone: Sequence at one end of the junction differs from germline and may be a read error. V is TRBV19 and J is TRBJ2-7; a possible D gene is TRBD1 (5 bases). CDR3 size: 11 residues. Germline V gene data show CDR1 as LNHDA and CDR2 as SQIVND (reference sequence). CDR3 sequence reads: CASSTPTEFLF. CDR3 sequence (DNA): TGTGCCAGTAGTACCCCGACAGAATTCCTCTTC.

Written as DNA, the CDR3 is TGTGCCTGGACAGGGACTCTTTACGAGCAGTACTTC. This gives the protein CAWTGTLYEQYF. V gene TRBV30 combines with J gene TRBJ2-7; a possible D gene is TRBD2 (6 bases). CDR3 length: 12 amino acids. From germline, CDR1 is GTSNPN and CDR2 SVGIG (reference sequence). V shed 4 bases and J shed 4 bases, with 11 bases lying between them.

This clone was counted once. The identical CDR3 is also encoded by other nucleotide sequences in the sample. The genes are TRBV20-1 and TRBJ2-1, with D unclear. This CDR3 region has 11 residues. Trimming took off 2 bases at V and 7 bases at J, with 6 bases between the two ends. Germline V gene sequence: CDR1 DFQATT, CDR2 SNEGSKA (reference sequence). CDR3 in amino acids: CSARRVNEQFF. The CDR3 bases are TGCAGTGCTAGACGTGTGAATGAGCAGTTCTTC.

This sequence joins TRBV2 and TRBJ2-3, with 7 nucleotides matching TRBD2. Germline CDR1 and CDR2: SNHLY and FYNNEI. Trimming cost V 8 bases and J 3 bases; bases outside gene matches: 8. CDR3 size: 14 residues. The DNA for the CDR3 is TGTGCCAGCGGACTAGGACGGACAACAGATACGCAGTATTTT. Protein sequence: CASGLGRTTDTQYF.

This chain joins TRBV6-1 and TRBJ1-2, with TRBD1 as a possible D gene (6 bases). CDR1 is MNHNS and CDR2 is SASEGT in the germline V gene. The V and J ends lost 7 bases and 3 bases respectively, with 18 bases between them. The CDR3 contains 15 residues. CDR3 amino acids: CASKTTGSGYYGYTF. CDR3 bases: TGTGCCAGCAAGACTACAGGGAGCGGTTACTATGGCTACACCTTC.